The following is a TCR beta chain sequence with its context. Its antigen remains unidentified. Donors gave approximately 2.5 ml of blood apiece. This entry belongs to a study of monozygotic twins with inflammatory bowel disease. Study results and limitations: No repertoire similarity difference was seen between concordant and discordant twins; power was possibly limited. Especially with disease activity, IBD patients shared fewer clonotypes with others than healthy twins did.

Each UMI, carrying a 6-nucleotide sample barcode, came from template switching. TCRdb processed the 5' RACE reads again and assigns one entry to each CDR3 protein, with no DNA. The repertoire table contains 110,000 to 150,000 distinct CDR3 sequences. The germline V gene encodes CDR1 KGHSH and CDR2 LQKENI. The CDR3 is made up of 15 amino acids. The source material was blood. The sequence was collected from a human donor with ulcerative colitis or Crohn's disease, or a healthy co-twin of an affected twin (not recorded which). The rearrangement joins TRBV18 to TRBJ2-7; lacking DNA, the TRBD2 call made by TCRdb goes unchecked. This CDR3 reads CASSRTSGSSYEQYF. Combining the CDR3 with reference TRBV18 and TRBJ2-7 gives the whole variable domain NAGVMQNPRHLVRRRGQEARLRCSPMKGHSHVYWYRQLPEEGLKFMVYLQKENIIDESGMPKERFSAEFPKEGPSILRIQQVVRGDSAAYFCASSRTSGSSYEQYFGPGTRLTVT.